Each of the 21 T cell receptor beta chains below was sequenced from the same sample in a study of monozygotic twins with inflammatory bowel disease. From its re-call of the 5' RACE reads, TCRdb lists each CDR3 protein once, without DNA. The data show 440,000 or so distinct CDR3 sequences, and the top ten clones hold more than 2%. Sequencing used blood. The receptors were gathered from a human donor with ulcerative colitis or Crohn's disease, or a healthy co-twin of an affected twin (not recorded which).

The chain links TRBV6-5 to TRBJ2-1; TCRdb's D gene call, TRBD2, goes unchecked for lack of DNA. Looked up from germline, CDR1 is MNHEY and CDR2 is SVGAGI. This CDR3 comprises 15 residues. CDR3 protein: CASSYSTSGRNEQFF.

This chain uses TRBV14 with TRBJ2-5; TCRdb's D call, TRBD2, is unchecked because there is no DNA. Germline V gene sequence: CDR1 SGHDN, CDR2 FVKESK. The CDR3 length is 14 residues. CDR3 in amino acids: CASSQGPPPGTQYF.

CDR3 amino acids: CSVGGLAATQYF. This chain links TRBV29-1 with TRBJ2-5; TCRdb names TRBD2, which stays unverified in the absence of DNA. The CDR3 sequence is 12 residues long. Germline values: CDR1 SQVTM, CDR2 ANQGSEA.

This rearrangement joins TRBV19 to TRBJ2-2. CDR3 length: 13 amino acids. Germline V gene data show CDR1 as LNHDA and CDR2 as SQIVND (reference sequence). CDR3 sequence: CASSIPVHGELFF.

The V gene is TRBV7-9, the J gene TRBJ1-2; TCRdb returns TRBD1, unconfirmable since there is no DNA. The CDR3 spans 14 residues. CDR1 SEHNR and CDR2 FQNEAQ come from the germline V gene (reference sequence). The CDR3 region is CASSPRGGLYGYTF. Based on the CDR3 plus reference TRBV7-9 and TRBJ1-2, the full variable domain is DTGVSQNPRHKITKRGQNVTFRCDPISEHNRLYWYRQTLGQGPEFLTYFQNEAQLEKSRLLSDRFSAERPKGSFSTLEIQRTEQGDSAMYLCASSPRGGLYGYTFGSGTRLTVV.

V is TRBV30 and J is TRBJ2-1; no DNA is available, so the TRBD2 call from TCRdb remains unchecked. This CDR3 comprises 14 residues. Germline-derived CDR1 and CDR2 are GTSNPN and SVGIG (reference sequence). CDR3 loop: CAWSLPDQNNEQFF.

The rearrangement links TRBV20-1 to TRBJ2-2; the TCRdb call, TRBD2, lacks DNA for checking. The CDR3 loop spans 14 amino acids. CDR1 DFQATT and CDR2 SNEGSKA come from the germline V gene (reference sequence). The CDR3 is CSALGLLNTGELFF.

The CDR3 spells CASSSGTMWQFF. The rearrangement uses TRBV19 and TRBJ2-1; TCRdb designates TRBD2, a call that cannot be tested without DNA. The CDR3 has 12 residues. Germline CDR1 reads LNHDA; CDR2 reads SQIVND (reference sequence).

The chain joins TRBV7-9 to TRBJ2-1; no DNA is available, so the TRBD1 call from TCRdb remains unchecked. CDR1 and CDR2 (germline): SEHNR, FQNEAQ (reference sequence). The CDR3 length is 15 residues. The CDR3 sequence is CASSQTWRQGHEQFF.

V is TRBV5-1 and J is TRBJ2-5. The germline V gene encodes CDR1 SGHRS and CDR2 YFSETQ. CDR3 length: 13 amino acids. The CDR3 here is CASSLDSLETQYF.

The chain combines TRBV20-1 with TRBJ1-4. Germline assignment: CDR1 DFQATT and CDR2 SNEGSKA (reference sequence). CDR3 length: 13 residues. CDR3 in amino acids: CSARTLREEKLFF.

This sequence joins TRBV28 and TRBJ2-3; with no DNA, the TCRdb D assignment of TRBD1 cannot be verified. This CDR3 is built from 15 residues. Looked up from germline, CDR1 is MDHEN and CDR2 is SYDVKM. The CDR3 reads CASSSRTGGVDTQYF.

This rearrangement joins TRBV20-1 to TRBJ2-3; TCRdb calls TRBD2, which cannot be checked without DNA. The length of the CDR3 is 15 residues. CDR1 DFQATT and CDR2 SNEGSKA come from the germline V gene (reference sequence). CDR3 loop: CSATGTSPEADTQYF.

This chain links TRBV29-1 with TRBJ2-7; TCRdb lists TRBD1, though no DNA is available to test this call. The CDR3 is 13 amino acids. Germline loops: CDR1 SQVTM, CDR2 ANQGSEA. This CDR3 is CSVEGKTGNEQYF.

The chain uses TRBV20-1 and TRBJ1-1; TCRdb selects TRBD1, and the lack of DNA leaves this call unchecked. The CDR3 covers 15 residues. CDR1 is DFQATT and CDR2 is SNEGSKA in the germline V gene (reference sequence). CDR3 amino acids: CSASARGTVNTEAFF.

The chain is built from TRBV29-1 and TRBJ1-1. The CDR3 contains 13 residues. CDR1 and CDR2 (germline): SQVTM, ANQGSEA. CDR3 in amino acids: CSVAGGRGAEAFF.

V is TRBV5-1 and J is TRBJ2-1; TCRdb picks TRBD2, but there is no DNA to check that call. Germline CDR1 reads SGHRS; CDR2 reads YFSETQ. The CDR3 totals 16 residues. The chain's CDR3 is CASSLLAEGLYNEQFF.

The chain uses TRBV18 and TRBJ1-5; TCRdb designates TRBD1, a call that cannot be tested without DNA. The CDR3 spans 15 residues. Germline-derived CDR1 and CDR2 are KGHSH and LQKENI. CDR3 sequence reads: CASSPIRGGNQPQHF.

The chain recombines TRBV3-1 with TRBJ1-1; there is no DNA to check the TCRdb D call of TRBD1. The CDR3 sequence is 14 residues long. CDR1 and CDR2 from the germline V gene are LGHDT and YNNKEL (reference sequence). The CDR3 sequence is CASSPILRTDEAFF.

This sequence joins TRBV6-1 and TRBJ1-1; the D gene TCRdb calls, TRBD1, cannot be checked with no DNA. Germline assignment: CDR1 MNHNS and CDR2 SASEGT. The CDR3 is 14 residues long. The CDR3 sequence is CASSERGRGAEAFF.

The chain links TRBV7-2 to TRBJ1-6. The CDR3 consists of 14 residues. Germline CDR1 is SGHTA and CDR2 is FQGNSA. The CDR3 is CASSSRRFGSPLHF. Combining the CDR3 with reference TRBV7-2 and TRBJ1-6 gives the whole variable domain GAGVSQSPSNKVTEKGKDVELRCDPISGHTALYWYRQSLGQGLEFLIYFQGNSAPDKSGLPSDRFSAERTGGSVSTLTIQRTQQEDSAVYLCASSSRRFGSPLHFGNGTRLTVT.